This TCR beta chain emerged from a study of identical twins. MiXCR, run by TCRdb on the 5' RACE reads, gives a single entry per CDR3 protein. The sample yields about 190,000 distinct CDR3 sequences, more than 15% seen once. These same records also appear under a second study, on T cells expressing NK-cell markers.

The sequencing sample was made of CD8+ T cells sorted from blood. The source is a woman between 18 and 29 years old in good health.

CDR3 DNA: TGTGCCAGCAGCGGCCCGCTAAACGTTTCTGGCTACAATGAGCAGTTCTTC. Translating it yields CASSGPLNVSGYNEQFF. This sequence joins TRBV11-2 and TRBJ2-1; no clear D gene. V lost 5 bases and J lost 3, with 20 bases in between. Germline V gene sequence: CDR1 SGHAT, CDR2 FQNNGV. The CDR3 runs to 17 residues. Drawing the rest from reference TRBV11-2 and TRBJ2-1, the complete variable domain is EAGVAQSPRYKIIEKRQSVAFWCNPISGHATLYWYQQILGQGPKLLIQFQNNGVVDDSQLPKDRFSAERLKGVDSTLKIQPAKLEDSAVYLCASSGPLNVSGYNEQFFGPGTRLTVL.